Below, 9 T cell receptor beta chains from the same sample are listed, as sequenced in a study of CD4 T cells in relation to SARS-CoV-2 and coronaviruses. The repertoire was sequenced with immunoSEQ multiplex PCR; TCRdb's copy has only in-frame clones and lacks some. The data show some 30,000 clones, around 80% seen once. Their antigens are not known. Sequencing used memory CD4+ T cells from PBMCs, cultured in vitro. The receptors derive from an adult with COVID-19.

The genes are TRBV7-2 and TRBJ2-5; perhaps TRBD1 as D (6 bases). Germline CDR1 and CDR2: SGHTA and FQGNSA. The CDR3 sequence is 15 residues long. Trimming shortened V by 1 base and J by 7 bases, and 16 bases separated the two germline ends. The CDR3 protein is CASSLVTRGHATQYF. The CDR3, as DNA: TGTGCCAGCAGCTTAGTAACCAGGGGCCATGCGACCCAGTACTTC.

The chain has TRBV24-1 and TRBJ2-3, with 10 bases aligning to TRBD1. The length of the CDR3 is 18 residues. Trimming cost V 3 bases and J 0 bases; bases outside gene matches: 8. Germline CDR1 KGHDR, CDR2 SFDVKD. The DNA of the CDR3 is TGTGCCACCAGTGATCCGACAGGGGGCGTTCGGAGCACAGATACGCAGTATTTT. It codes for CATSDPTGGVRSTDTQYF.

Remarks on this clone: The junction and the germline gene differ at one end; a read error may be behind it. V gene TRBV11-3 combines with J gene TRBJ1-5; unclear D gene. Per the germline V gene, CDR1 is SGHNT and CDR2 is YENEEA. There are 16 residues in the CDR3. CDR3 coding DNA: TGTGCCAGCACCTTACCCCGAGGTCTGAGCAATCAGCCCCAGCATTTT. Encoded protein: CASTLPRGLSNQPQHF.

This chain uses TRBV5-6 with TRBJ2-3; a possible D gene is TRBD2 (6 bases). CDR1 and CDR2 (germline): SGHDT, YYEEEE. V lost 1 base, J lost 6 bases, and 15 bases lay in between. The CDR3 consists of 15 residues. CDR3 in amino acids: CASSLLVTSNDTQYF. CDR3 coding DNA: TGTGCCAGCAGCTTGCTCGTTACTAGCAACGATACGCAGTATTTT.

The chain employs TRBV18 and TRBJ2-5; D is unresolved. This CDR3 is 11 amino acids long. The ends were cut back, 5 bases at V and 0 bases at J, with 1 base in the middle. Per germline, CDR1 KGHSH and CDR2 LQKENI. The CDR3 region has the DNA TGTGCCAGCTCAAACCAAGAGACCCAGTACTTC. Translation: CASSNQETQYF.

The chain recombines TRBV27 with TRBJ1-6; possibly TRBD1 for D (5 bases). Between the trimmed V and J ends, which lost 1 base and 8 bases, there was a span of 15 bases. Germline CDR1 reads MNHEY; CDR2 reads SMNVEV (reference sequence). This CDR3 is built from 16 residues. The CDR3 DNA reads as TGTGCCAGCAGTTTATTTTGGGACCTGCGGGATTCACCCCTCCACTTT. It specifies CASSLFWDLRDSPLHF.

The rearrangement joins TRBV5-1 to TRBJ2-7, with 12 positions matching TRBD2. The length of the CDR3 is 16 residues. Germline V CDR1 and CDR2: SGHRS, YFSETQ. The J segment lost 8 bases and the V segment lost 3 bases, leaving 12 bases of the junction unmatched. In DNA form, the CDR3 reads TGCGCCAGCAGCTCGGGACTAGCGGGCAAGGCGAGCAAGCAGTACTTC. Its protein product is CASSSGLAGKASKQYF.

The chain uses TRBV11-3 and TRBJ2-1; 7 nucleotides match TRBD2. Germline CDR1 is SGHNT and CDR2 is YENEEA. The CDR3 has 18 amino acids. V gave up 1 base and J gave up 5 bases; unmatched junction bases: 14. CDR3 in amino acids: CASSLGAPGGRFNNEQFF. In DNA, the CDR3 is TGTGCCAGCAGCTTAGGTGCCCCCGGCGGGAGATTCAACAATGAGCAGTTCTTC.

CDR3 sequence: CASSPGTSGLKTQYF. CDR3 sequence (DNA): TGTGCCAGCAGCCCAGGGACTAGCGGGCTGAAGACCCAGTACTTC. The chain links TRBV11-2 to TRBJ2-5; 12 bases are a match to TRBD2. The CDR3 has 15 amino acids. Germline V lookup: CDR1 SGHAT, CDR2 FQNNGV. With 5 bases clipped from V and 6 bases from J, the junction kept 7 bases outside the gene matches.